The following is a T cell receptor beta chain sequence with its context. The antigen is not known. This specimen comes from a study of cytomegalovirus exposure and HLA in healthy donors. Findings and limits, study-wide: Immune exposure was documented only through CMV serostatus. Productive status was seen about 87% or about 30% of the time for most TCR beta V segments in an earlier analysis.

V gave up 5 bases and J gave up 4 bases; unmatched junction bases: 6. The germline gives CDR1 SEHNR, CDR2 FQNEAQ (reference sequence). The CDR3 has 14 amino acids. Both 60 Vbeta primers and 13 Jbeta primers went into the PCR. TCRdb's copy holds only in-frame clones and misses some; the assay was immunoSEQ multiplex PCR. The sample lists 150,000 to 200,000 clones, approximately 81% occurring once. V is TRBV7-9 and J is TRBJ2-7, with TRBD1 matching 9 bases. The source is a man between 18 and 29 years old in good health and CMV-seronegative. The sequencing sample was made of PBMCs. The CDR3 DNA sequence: TGTGCCAGCAGCCTCCCGGGACAGGGTTACGAGCAGTACTTC. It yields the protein CASSLPGQGYEQYF.